This T cell receptor (beta chain) was sequenced during a study of early T cells in non-severe SARS-CoV-2 infection. The CDR3 is 16 residues long. V lost 4 bases and J lost 5; bases outside the gene matches: 6. Germline CDR1 is SGHTA and CDR2 is FQGNSA. TCRdb called the 5' RACE reads again in MiXCR, with one record for every CDR3 protein. The repertoire holds fewer than 75,000 distinct CDR3 sequences, roughly 18% seen once, with approximately 9% in the top ten. The sequences come from whole blood, collected at baseline. The sequence was obtained from an adult who was a healthcare worker with PCR-confirmed SARS-CoV-2 infection or an uninfected control (not recorded which). J is TRBJ2-3 and V is TRBV7-2; the match to TRBD2 covers 13 bases. Here the CDR3 DNA reads TGTGCCAGCAGCTCAACTAGCGGGAGGGCCGTAGATACGCAGTATTTT. Amino acid sequence: CASSSTSGRAVDTQYF.